This passage covers 31 T cell receptor beta chains from one sample sequenced in a study of cytomegalovirus exposure and HLA in healthy donors. Method: immunoSEQ multiplex PCR; TCRdb's copy keeps in-frame clones and lacks some. The sample lists some 170,000 clones, just under 85% seen once, with approximately 2% in the top ten. The source material was PBMCs. The receptors here all came from a young man in good health and CMV-seropositive.

The rearrangement links TRBV7-2 to TRBJ2-5, with 9 nucleotides matching TRBD2. Germline V gene data show CDR1 as SGHTA and CDR2 as FQGNSA. Losses at the gene ends were 8 bases for V and 4 bases for J; bases not matched to a gene: 11. The CDR3 extends over 15 amino acids. CDR3 region: CASSPGGAGGETQYF. The CDR3 region has the DNA TGTGCCAGCTCCCCGGGGGGAGCGGGAGGAGAGACCCAGTACTTC.

The CDR3 bases are TGTGCCAGCAGCTCCCGAGACGAGGGGGCAGGTGGCTACACCTTC. Translating gives CASSSRDEGAGGYTF. The chain combines TRBV27 with TRBJ1-2, with 7 bases identical to TRBD1. The CDR3 covers 15 residues. The germline V gene has CDR1 MNHEY and CDR2 SMNVEV (reference sequence). Losses at the gene ends were 6 bases for V and 7 bases for J; bases not matched to a gene: 14.

J is TRBJ1-5 and V is TRBV30, with D perhaps matching TRBD1 (6 bases). The CDR3 sequence is 15 residues long. Germline lookup yields CDR1 GTSNPN and CDR2 SVGIG (reference sequence). V was cut by 4 bases and J by 2 bases, with 15 bases left in between. The CDR3 DNA reads as TGTGCCTGGACAGTACAGGGATTAGGCAATCAGCCCCAGCATTTT. As protein: CAWTVQGLGNQPQHF.

This rearrangement joins TRBV27 to TRBJ2-7; 10 nucleotides agree with TRBD1. From germline, CDR1 is MNHEY and CDR2 SMNVEV (reference sequence). The CDR3 covers 15 residues. V gave up 5 bases and J gave up 4 bases; unmatched junction bases: 8. CDR3 protein: CASSLTGTGDYEQYF. The CDR3 nucleotides read TGTGCCAGCAGTCTAACCGGGACAGGGGATTACGAGCAGTACTTC.

The V and J genes are TRBV27 and TRBJ1-4; tentative D call: TRBD1 (5 bases). The V and J ends lost 0 bases and 8 bases respectively, with 13 bases between them. The CDR3 is 15 residues long. Germline V gene sequence: CDR1 MNHEY, CDR2 SMNVEV (reference sequence). The CDR3 nucleotides are TGTGCCAGCAGTTTATCCTGGGGGGTGCGAGAAAAACTGTTTTTT. This translates into CASSLSWGVREKLFF.

This clone was seen only a few times. V is TRBV2 and J is TRBJ2-7; 7 bases fit TRBD1. This CDR3 region has 14 residues. V trimming: 10 bases; J trimming: 3 bases; junction bases outside the gene matches: 12. Germline V CDR1 and CDR2: SNHLY, FYNNEI. CDR3 nucleotide sequence: TGTGCCACCCTGGAGGACAGGAGAAACTACGAGCAGTACTTC. Protein sequence: CATLEDRRNYEQYF.

The chain uses TRBV6-5 and TRBJ1-4; the match to TRBD1 covers 8 bases. Germline CDR1 and CDR2: MNHEY and SVGAGI. The CDR3 contains 15 residues. With V trimmed by 4 bases and J by 4 bases, 5 bases remained unmatched. In nucleotides, the CDR3 is TGTGCCAGCAGTTCTTCAACAGGGGGTAATGAAAAACTGTTTTTT. Its translation: CASSSSTGGNEKLFF.

The V call is TRBV15, the J call TRBJ2-7; 9 bases are shared with TRBD2. The CDR3 is 15 amino acids. Germline CDR1 LNHNV, CDR2 YYDKDF (reference sequence). Trimming removed 7 bases from V and 0 bases from J; junction bases left unmatched: 7. CDR3 sequence: CATTAGGSSSYEQYF. Here the CDR3 DNA reads TGTGCCACCACAGCGGGGGGCTCCAGCTCCTACGAGCAGTACTTC.

The genes are TRBV2 and TRBJ2-1; unclear D gene. Germline V gene lookup returns CDR1 SNHLY and CDR2 FYNNEI. V was shortened by 1 base and J by 4 bases, with 2 bases between the two germline ends. This CDR3 is built from 12 residues. The CDR3 is CASSEVYNEQFF. DNA of the CDR3: TGTGCCAGCAGTGAAGTATACAATGAGCAGTTCTTC.

DNA of the CDR3: TGTGCCAGCAGTTTTCCATTGAGGGGGGGAACAACTAATGAAAAACTGTTTTTT. Its translation: CASSFPLRGGTTNEKLFF. The rearrangement joins TRBV27 to TRBJ1-4, with D possibly matching TRBD1 (6 bases). Trimming removed 3 bases from V and 0 bases from J, with 17 bases in between. CDR3 length: 18 amino acids. The germline gives CDR1 MNHEY, CDR2 SMNVEV (reference sequence).

The V call is TRBV7-9, the J call TRBJ2-7; D uncertain. Germline CDR1 SEHNR, CDR2 FQNEAQ (reference sequence). This CDR3 has 13 amino acids. The V end lost 5 bases, the J end lost 1 base, and 9 bases lay between the germline ends. The CDR3 bases are TGTGCCAGCAGCCCTCGGGTTTCCTACGAGCAGTACTTC. Protein product: CASSPRVSYEQYF.

The V call is TRBV5-1, the J call TRBJ2-3; 7 nucleotides align to TRBD1. With 4 bases clipped from V and 1 base from J, the junction kept 3 bases outside the gene matches. Germline loops: CDR1 SGHRS, CDR2 YFSETQ. The CDR3 consists of 14 residues. CDR3 in amino acids: CASSGDRGTDTQYF. The CDR3 bases are TGCGCCAGCAGCGGCGACAGGGGCACAGATACGCAGTATTTT. Full variable domain (rest looked up from reference TRBV5-1 and TRBJ2-3): KAGVTQTPRYLIKTRGQQVTLSCSPISGHRSVSWYQQTPGQGLQFLFEYFSETQRNKGNFPGRFSGRQFSNSRSEMNVSTLELGDSALYLCASSGDRGTDTQYFGPGTRLTVL.

This chain connects TRBV6-5 to TRBJ1-6; D remains ambiguous. Germline lookup yields CDR1 MNHEY and CDR2 SVGAGI. This CDR3 comprises 15 residues. V was cut by 7 bases and J by 6 bases, with 16 bases left in between. The CDR3 sequence: CASNEREPRNSPLHF. The CDR3 DNA reads TGTGCCAGCAACGAAAGGGAGCCTCGTAATTCACCCCTCCACTTT.

This clone qualifies as medium-sized. V and J are TRBV4-3 and TRBJ1-5; D gene ambiguous. Germline loops: CDR1 LGHNA, CDR2 YSLEER. The CDR3 is 16 amino acids. The V end lost 0 bases, the J end lost 0 bases, and 9 bases lay between the germline ends. CDR3 DNA sequence: TGCGCCAGCAGCCAAGAATCAGGCCTTAGCAATCAGCCCCAGCATTTT. Protein: CASSQESGLSNQPQHF.

The chain employs TRBV28 and TRBJ2-5; 10 bases agree with TRBD2. The CDR3 runs 17 residues. The trim removed 9 bases at V and 5 bases at J, leaving 18 bases unmatched. Per germline, CDR1 MDHEN and CDR2 SYDVKM. The CDR3, as DNA: TGTGCCAGTACCTTGAGGCTAGCGGGGGAGTCCCGGGAGACCCAGTACTTC. Its translation is CASTLRLAGESRETQYF.

The V call is TRBV7-9, the J call TRBJ2-7; 8 bases are shared with TRBD1. Germline CDR1 SEHNR, CDR2 FQNEAQ (reference sequence). CDR3 length equals 15 residues. V shed 5 bases, J shed 5 bases, and the junction held 11 bases outside the gene matches. The CDR3 DNA reads TGTGCCAGCAGCCCGATTCGACAGGGGAGTCACGAGCAGTACTTC. It specifies CASSPIRQGSHEQYF.

V is TRBV10-3 and J is TRBJ2-1, with a possible D match to TRBD2 (5 bases). Trimming stripped 10 bases from V and 0 bases from J, with 16 bases between. Germline CDR1 reads ENHRY; CDR2 reads SYGVKD. There are 15 residues in the CDR3. In DNA form, the CDR3 reads TGTGCCACCCAATCCGGGGTGAGCTCCTACAATGAGCAGTTCTTC. This encodes CATQSGVSSYNEQFF.

This clone was recorded once. The chain joins TRBV7-6 to TRBJ1-5; D possibly corresponds to TRBD1 (5 bases). Between the trimmed V and J ends, which lost 4 bases and 4 bases, there was a span of 8 bases. The CDR3 contains 13 residues. Germline CDR1 and CDR2: SGHVS and FNYEAQ. CDR3: CASSWTTNQPQHF. The CDR3 coding sequence is TGTGCCAGCAGCTGGACAACTAATCAGCCCCAGCATTTT.

Notes on this clone: The sample holds other DNA sequences that translate to the same CDR3. The rearrangement links TRBV27 to TRBJ1-2; perhaps TRBD1 as D (6 bases). V shed 5 bases and J shed 2 bases, with 9 bases lying between them. The CDR3 has 13 residues. From germline, CDR1 is MNHEY and CDR2 SMNVEV (reference sequence). The CDR3 DNA reads TGTGCCAGCAGTCCGCAGGGGAACTATGGCTACACCTTC. Translation: CASSPQGNYGYTF.

The chain carries TRBV19 and TRBJ1-5; D not resolved. CDR1 LNHDA and CDR2 SQIVND come from the germline V gene (reference sequence). The CDR3 consists of 12 residues. The V gene lost 2 bases and the J gene lost 8 bases, with 7 bases spanning the gap. The CDR3 DNA sequence: TGTGCCAGTAGTATAAGCGAGGAGCCCCAGCATTTT. Its protein product is CASSISEEPQHF.

This clone was recorded only once. V and J are TRBV10-3 and TRBJ1-2, with 7 bases fitting TRBD1. The CDR3 consists of 15 residues. V dropped 2 bases and J dropped 0; count of bases not matched to a gene: 3. Germline CDR1 reads ENHRY; CDR2 reads SYGVKD. CDR3 in amino acids: CAISERQGSNYGYTF. CDR3 DNA: TGTGCCATCAGTGAGCGACAGGGCTCTAACTATGGCTACACCTTC.

The J gene is TRBJ1-4, the V gene TRBV7-2, with TRBD1 identical over 8 bases. After removal of 5 bases from V and 3 bases from J, the junction contained 5 bases not matched to a gene. Germline CDR1 and CDR2: SGHTA and FQGNSA. The CDR3 runs to 15 residues. CDR3 in amino acids: CASSPWTGSNEKLFF. As DNA, the CDR3 is TGTGCCAGCAGCCCCTGGACAGGGTCTAATGAAAAACTGTTTTTT. The full variable domain, with the rest looked up from reference TRBV7-2 and TRBJ1-4, is GAGVSQSPSNKVTEKGKDVELRCDPISGHTALYWYRQSLGQGLEFLIYFQGNSAPDKSGLPSDRFSAERTGGSVSTLTIQRTQQEDSAVYLCASSPWTGSNEKLFFGSGTQLSVL.

This chain links TRBV6-1 with TRBJ1-5; the D gene is possibly TRBD1 (5 bases). Between the trimmed V and J ends, which lost 2 bases and 7 bases, there was a span of 15 bases. Germline V gives CDR1 MNHNS, CDR2 SASEGT. The CDR3 extends over 15 amino acids. The CDR3 bases are TGTGCCAGCAGTGAATTCGGGGGAATGGGACAGCCCCAGCATTTT. Its translation: CASSEFGGMGQPQHF.

The J gene is TRBJ2-1, the V gene TRBV7-2; 15 positions match TRBD2. The ends lost 8 bases at V and 10 bases at J; junction bases unmatched: 12. The CDR3 runs to 16 residues. The germline gives CDR1 SGHTA, CDR2 FQGNSA. The CDR3 coding sequence is TGTGCCAGCCGCGCATCAGGACTAGCGGGGGGGCGAGAGCAGTTCTTC. Its protein is CASRASGLAGGREQFF.

Worth noting for this clone: Other nucleotide sequences from this sample produce the same CDR3. The chain employs TRBV7-2 and TRBJ2-5; unclear D gene. The CDR3 consists of 12 residues. Germline loops: CDR1 SGHTA, CDR2 FQGNSA. V shed 5 bases and J shed 5 bases, with 9 bases lying between them. The CDR3 spells CASSLERETQYF. The CDR3 nucleotides read TGTGCCAGCAGCCTTGAACGGGAGACCCAGTACTTC.

V is TRBV4-3 and J is TRBJ2-3; 10 bases are a match to TRBD2. The CDR3 has 16 residues. Germline CDR1 LGHNA, CDR2 YSLEER. V shed 1 base, J shed 6 bases, and the junction held 7 bases outside the gene matches. CDR3 nucleotides: TGCGCCAGCAGCCAAGGCCTAGCGGGGGTAGGGGATACGCAGTATTTT. Translating gives CASSQGLAGVGDTQYF.

This clone was recorded only once. V gene TRBV6-4 combines with J gene TRBJ2-3; perhaps TRBD1 as D (6 bases). V was pared by 10 bases and J by 3 bases, with 29 bases between. This CDR3 region has 18 residues. Germline V CDR1 and CDR2: MRHNA, SNTAGT. The CDR3 sequence is CAITEGVRFPTRTDTQYF. The CDR3 coding sequence is TGTGCCATCACAGAGGGGGTTCGCTTTCCCACTAGGACAGATACGCAGTATTTT.

V and J are TRBV5-1 and TRBJ2-1, with TRBD1 matching 10 bases. J was trimmed by 9 bases and V by 4 bases; bases with no gene match: 4. The CDR3 runs 13 residues. Germline values: CDR1 SGHRS, CDR2 YFSETQ. For the CDR3, the DNA is TGCGCCAGCAGCACGGGACAGGGGTTTGAGCAGTTCTTC. Protein product: CASSTGQGFEQFF. Full variable domain (rest looked up from reference TRBV5-1 and TRBJ2-1): KAGVTQTPRYLIKTRGQQVTLSCSPISGHRSVSWYQQTPGQGLQFLFEYFSETQRNKGNFPGRFSGRQFSNSRSEMNVSTLELGDSALYLCASSTGQGFEQFFGPGTRLTVL.

In its sample, this clone was seen once. The chain uses TRBV7-2 and TRBJ2-5; 9 bases agree with TRBD2. This CDR3 region has 16 residues. CDR1 SGHTA and CDR2 FQGNSA come from the germline V gene. V dropped 4 bases and J dropped 4; count of bases not matched to a gene: 10. The CDR3 DNA follows: TGTGCCAGCAGCTCACGCCGCGGGGGGGGCTTAGAGACCCAGTACTTC. This translates into CASSSRRGGGLETQYF.

In this sample, this clone turned up a few times. The chain links TRBV7-2 to TRBJ2-7, with 10 bases identical to TRBD1. The germline gives CDR1 SGHTA, CDR2 FQGNSA. The CDR3 is 13 amino acids. Losses at the gene ends were 5 bases for V and 5 bases for J; bases not matched to a gene: 3. Written as DNA, the CDR3 is TGTGCCAGCAGCCGGGACAGGGGCCACGAGCAGTACTTC. This gives the protein CASSRDRGHEQYF.

The V gene is TRBV10-3, the J gene TRBJ2-1; 8 bases agree with TRBD2. CDR1 and CDR2 (germline): ENHRY, SYGVKD. V was pared by 0 bases and J by 3 bases, with 4 bases of the junction left unmatched. The CDR3 sequence is 16 residues long. This chain's CDR3 is CAISESSSGYYNEQFF. The CDR3, as DNA: TGTGCCATCAGTGAGTCATCTAGCGGGTACTACAATGAGCAGTTCTTC.